In this sample, the clone carrying this T cell receptor (beta chain) turned up a few times. Its specificity is unknown. These data originate in a study of cytomegalovirus exposure and HLA in healthy donors. Across the study: Within an early data release were about 85 million unique TCRs drawn from HLA-typed donors. General observations from the study: Highly shared sequence variants in one cluster were likely a sequencing artifact. It was reported in a later analysis that an Asian-associated ancestry cluster showed fewer N-insertions than the approximately 700-donor mean. Presence/absence results assume similar sequencing depth per donor, which may not hold.

The V and J ends lost 6 bases and 3 bases, in that order; junction bases with no gene match: 4. Germline-derived CDR1 and CDR2 are SGHAT and FQNNGV. The CDR3 spans 14 residues. Use of 60 Vbeta and 13 Jbeta primers characterized the PCR. Here immunoSEQ multiplex PCR was the method, and the copy in TCRdb shows in-frame clones only, minus some. The table records 35,000 to 55,000 clones, approximately 80% of them present only once. The sequencing sample was made of PBMCs. The TCR originated in a man under 40 in good health and CMV-seronegative. The rearrangement uses TRBV11-2 and TRBJ2-5; 10 nucleotides match TRBD1. The CDR3 coding sequence is TGTGCCAGCAGGAGACAGGGGGCAAAAGAGACCCAGTACTTC. It encodes CASRRQGAKETQYF.